Listed below are T cell receptor beta chains from one sample, sequenced in a study of T-cell memory formation after mild COVID-19. Each CDR3 protein is one row after TCRdb ran MiXCR on the 5' RACE reads. Here the sample spans 350,000 to 500,000 distinct CDR3 sequences, about a sixth being singletons. The source material was PBMCs or a T cell subset sorted from them (not recorded which). These receptors all come from a man younger than 30 who had mild COVID-19 (a few samples of this study predate the infection). Cell type and time point are not known. Both conserved end residues are part of each CDR3. The order of the fields is D gene, J gene, CDR3 length, clone size, V gene, CDR3 protein, CDR3 DNA. D genes are given only for firm matches. A row's size may be missing; if present it is once, few, many or a size class.

NA | TRBJ2-6 | 22 | few | TRBV7-8 | CASSLPGTRRESLSSGANVLTF | TGTGCCAGCAGCTTACCGGGGACCCGCAGGGAGTCTCTTAGCTCTGGGGCCAACGTCCTGACTTTC
NA | TRBJ2-1 | 15 | few | TRBV29-1 | CSVERTASSYNEQFF | TGCAGCGTTGAAAGGACAGCGAGCTCCTACAATGAGCAGTTCTTC
NA | TRBJ1-1 | 13 | NA | TRBV4-2 | CASRQDKTLGAFF | TGTGCCAGCAGACAAGATAAGACCCTTGGGGCTTTCTTT
TRBD1 | TRBJ1-5 | 14 | NA | TRBV7-2 | CASSLYRGRQPQHF | TGTGCCAGCAGCTTGTACAGGGGGCGGCAGCCCCAGCATTTT
TRBD1 | TRBJ1-2 | 14 | NA | TRBV27 | CASSLGTGRDGYTF | TGTGCCAGCAGTCTGGGGACAGGTCGGGATGGCTACACCTTC
NA | TRBJ1-2 | 12 | NA | TRBV12-5 | CASGVDRHGYTF | TGTGCTAGTGGTGTTGACAGGCATGGCTACACCTTC
NA | TRBJ1-4 | 14 | few | TRBV5-1 | CASSFGASGEKLFF | TGCGCCAGCAGCTTCGGGGCGAGCGGTGAAAAACTGTTTTTT
TRBD2 | TRBJ2-3 | 15 | few | TRBV12-3/TRBV12-4 | CASLFRTSGTDTQYF | TGTGCCAGCCTATTTCGGACTAGCGGCACAGATACGCAGTATTTT
NA | TRBJ1-1 | 15 | NA | TRBV10-3 | CAISEQEGMNTEAFF | TGTGCCATCAGTGAACAGGAGGGCATGAACACTGAAGCTTTCTTT
TRBD2 | TRBJ2-7 | 14 | few | TRBV20-1 | CSARSSGGAYEQYF | TGCAGTGCCCGGAGCAGCGGGGGGGCCTACGAGCAGTACTTC
TRBD1 | TRBJ1-6 | 15 | few | TRBV9 | CASSAGTATVEALHF | TGTGCCAGCAGCGCCGGGACAGCCACGGTAGAGGCCCTCCACTTT
TRBD1 | TRBJ1-2 | 14 | NA | TRBV5-6 | CASSSGTGFYGYTF | TGTGCCAGCAGCTCCGGGACAGGATTTTATGGCTACACCTTC
NA | TRBJ2-5 | 13 | few | TRBV6-6 | CASSWTERETQYF | TGTGCCAGCAGTTGGACAGAGAGGGAGACCCAGTACTTC
TRBD2 | TRBJ2-3 | 15 | NA | TRBV12-3/TRBV12-4 | CASTSRTSDTDTQYF | TGTGCCAGCACTTCCAGGACTAGCGATACAGATACGCAGTATTTT
NA | TRBJ2-3 | 15 | NA | TRBV7-6 | CASSLGARVADTQYF | TGTGCCAGCAGCTTAGGTGCCAGGGTGGCAGATACGCAGTATTTT
NA | TRBJ1-1 | 12 | few | TRBV30 | CAWRSLWVGAFF | TGTGCCTGGAGGTCGCTTTGGGTGGGCGCTTTCTTT
NA | TRBJ2-5 | 14 | few | TRBV5-1 | CASSLLSFQETQYF | TGCGCCAGCAGCTTGTTGAGTTTTCAGGAGACCCAGTACTTC
NA | TRBJ1-1 | 16 | few | TRBV4-3 | CASSQDLGGENTEAFF | TGCGCCAGCAGCCAAGATTTAGGGGGGGAGAACACTGAAGCTTTCTTT
NA | TRBJ1-4 | 16 | few | TRBV12-3/TRBV12-4 | CASSARIGQGNEKLFF | TGTGCCAGCAGTGCGAGAATTGGGCAGGGAAATGAAAAACTGTTTTTT
TRBD1 | TRBJ1-3 | 15 | NA | TRBV7-9 | CASSLGTGVGNTIYF | TGTGCCAGCAGCTTAGGGACAGGGGTCGGAAACACCATATATTTT
TRBD1 | TRBJ2-7 | 14 | NA | TRBV19 | CASSTQGTGYEQYF | TGTGCCAGTAGTACGCAGGGGACAGGCTACGAGCAGTACTTC
TRBD1 | TRBJ2-6 | 18 | few | TRBV7-9 | CASSSGQGKESGANVLTF | TGTGCCAGCAGCTCGGGACAGGGCAAGGAGTCTGGGGCCAACGTCCTGACTTTC
NA | TRBJ1-1 | 14 | NA | TRBV7-9 | CASSSLGPNTEAFF | TGTGCCAGCAGCTCCCTGGGGCCGAACACTGAAGCTTTCTTT
NA | TRBJ1-2 | 14 | NA | TRBV12-3/TRBV12-4 | CASSFTLGDYGYTF | TGTGCCAGCAGTTTCACCCTCGGGGACTATGGCTACACCTTC
NA | TRBJ1-2 | 17 | few | TRBV7-9 | CASSLDGAGPRWNGYTF | TGTGCCAGCAGCTTAGACGGGGCCGGACCACGTTGGAATGGCTACACCTTC
NA | TRBJ2-1 | 15 | NA | TRBV5-1 | CASSLAQAWGNEQFF | TGCGCCAGCAGCTTGGCGCAGGCATGGGGCAATGAGCAGTTCTTC
NA | TRBJ1-4 | 14 | NA | TRBV12-3/TRBV12-4 | CASSFAGGREKLFF | TGTGCCAGCAGTTTTGCCGGGGGAAGGGAAAAACTGTTTTTT
NA | TRBJ1-2 | 16 | many | TRBV4-1 | CASSRNPGPTNYGYTF | TGCGCCAGCAGCCGTAACCCAGGGCCAACTAACTATGGCTACACCTTC
NA | TRBJ1-5 | 13 | NA | TRBV6-1 | CASSEIPNQPQHF | TGTGCCAGCAGTGAAATCCCTAATCAGCCCCAGCATTTT
TRBD2 | TRBJ2-1 | 16 | few | TRBV7-2 | CASSLAPAGGPNEQFF | TGTGCCAGCAGCTTAGCGCCAGCGGGGGGGCCTAATGAGCAGTTCTTC
NA | TRBJ1-1 | 12 | NA | TRBV6-6 | CASLQGGTEAYF | TGTGCCAGCCTACAGGGCGGGACTGAAGCTTACTTT
NA | TRBJ1-2 | 12 | few | TRBV11-2 | CASRGGDYGYTF | TGTGCCAGCCGGGGCGGCGACTATGGCTACACCTTC
NA | TRBJ2-3 | 13 | NA | TRBV2 | CASSVPRADTQYF | TGTGCCAGCAGTGTCCCGAGGGCAGATACGCAGTATTTT
NA | TRBJ2-5 | 14 | few | TRBV30 | CAWRIWSGGETQYF | TGTGCCTGGAGGATTTGGTCGGGCGGGGAGACCCAGTACTTC
NA | TRBJ2-3 | 14 | once | TRBV13 | CASSLRTETDTQYF | TGTGCCAGCAGCTTGCGGACAGAGACAGATACGCAGTATTTT
NA | TRBJ2-4 | 13 | NA | TRBV20-1 | CSARAQTKNIQYF | TGCAGTGCTAGAGCACAGACCAAAAACATTCAGTACTTC
TRBD1 | TRBJ1-1 | 16 | few | TRBV5-1 | CASSLHRQGMNTEAFF | TGCGCCAGCAGCTTGCACAGACAGGGGATGAACACTGAAGCTTTCTTT